This T cell receptor (beta chain) was found in a study of blood T cells in healthy people across ages. Germline V gives CDR1 SGDLS, CDR2 YYNGEE. V lost 1 base and J lost 3, with 4 bases in between. The CDR3 consists of 12 residues. Combining a sample-barcoded 5' primer with a J-beta primer mix, a second PCR ran for roughly 7 to 11 cycles. Via MiXCR, TCRdb re-called the 5' RACE reads, giving one row per CDR3 protein. This sample carries 700,000 to 900,000 distinct CDR3 sequences, around 24% of them seen once, and the ten largest clones take roughly 3.1%. This sample was also put to use in a study of T cells of mothers and their children. In that study: Both sample barcodes and 2-4 random nucleotides came from the M1S primer of the second PCR.

The source material was blood. V gene TRBV9 combines with J gene TRBJ2-5; D not resolved. This receptor was taken from a boy aged 10-17 years in good health. The chain's CDR3 is CASSVTEETQYF. The CDR3 DNA reads TGTGCCAGCAGCGTAACTGAAGAGACCCAGTACTTC.